This T cell receptor beta chain originates from a study of cytomegalovirus exposure and HLA in healthy donors. On the study more broadly: HLA-typed donors were the source of about 85 million unique TCRs held in an early data release.

Both 60 Vbeta primers and 13 Jbeta primers went into the PCR. Sequencing used immunoSEQ multiplex PCR; TCRdb keeps in-frame clones, though not all of them. The repertoire holds about 160,000 clones, with 82% as singletons. This clone appeared a few times. Trimming took 7 bases from V and 6 from J, leaving 15 bases between them. The CDR3 is 13 residues long. The germline V gene encodes CDR1 SGHVS and CDR2 FNYEAQ. Material for sequencing was PBMCs. The source of this sequence is a girl aged 10 to 17 in good health and CMV-seropositive. The rearrangement links TRBV7-6 to TRBJ1-1; D gene ambiguous. The CDR3 spells CASTGLVGAEAFF. Here the CDR3 DNA reads TGTGCCAGCACCGGATTGGTGGGCGCTGAAGCTTTCTTT.